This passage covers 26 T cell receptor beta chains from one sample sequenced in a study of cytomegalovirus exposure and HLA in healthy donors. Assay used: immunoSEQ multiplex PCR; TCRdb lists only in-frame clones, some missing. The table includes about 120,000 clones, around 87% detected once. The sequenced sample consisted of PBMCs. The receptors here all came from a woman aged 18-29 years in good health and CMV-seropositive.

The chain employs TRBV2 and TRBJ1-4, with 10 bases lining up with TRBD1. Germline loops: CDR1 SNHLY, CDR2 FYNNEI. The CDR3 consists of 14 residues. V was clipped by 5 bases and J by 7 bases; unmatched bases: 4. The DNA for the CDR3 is TGTGCCAGCAGTTGGACAGGGGGTACTGAAAAACTGTTTTTT. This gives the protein CASSWTGGTEKLFF.

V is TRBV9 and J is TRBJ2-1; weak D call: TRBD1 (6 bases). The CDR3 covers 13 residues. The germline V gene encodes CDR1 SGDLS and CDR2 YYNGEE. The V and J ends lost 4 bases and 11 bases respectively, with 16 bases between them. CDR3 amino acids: CASSRARTDQQFF. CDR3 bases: TGTGCCAGCAGCCGGGCCCGGACAGACCAGCAGTTCTTC.

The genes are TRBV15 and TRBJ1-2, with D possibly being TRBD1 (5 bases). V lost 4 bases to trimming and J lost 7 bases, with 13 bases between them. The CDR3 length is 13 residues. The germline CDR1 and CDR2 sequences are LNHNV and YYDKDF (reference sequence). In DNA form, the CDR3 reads TGTGCCACCAGCATAGAGGGGAGGAGTGGCTACACCTTC. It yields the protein CATSIEGRSGYTF.

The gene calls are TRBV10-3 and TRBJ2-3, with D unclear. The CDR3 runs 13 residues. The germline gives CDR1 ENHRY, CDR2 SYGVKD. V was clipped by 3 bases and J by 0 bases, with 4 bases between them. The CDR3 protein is CAISDGSTDTQYF. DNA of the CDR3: TGTGCCATCAGTGACGGGAGCACAGATACGCAGTATTTT.

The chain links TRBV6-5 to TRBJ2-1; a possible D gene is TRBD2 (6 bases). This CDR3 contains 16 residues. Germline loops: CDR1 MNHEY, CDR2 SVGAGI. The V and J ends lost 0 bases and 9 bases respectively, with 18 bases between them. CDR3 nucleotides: TGTGCCAGCAGTTACTCGAGAAAAAGAGCGCGGGGTGAGCAGTTCTTC. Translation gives CASSYSRKRARGEQFF.

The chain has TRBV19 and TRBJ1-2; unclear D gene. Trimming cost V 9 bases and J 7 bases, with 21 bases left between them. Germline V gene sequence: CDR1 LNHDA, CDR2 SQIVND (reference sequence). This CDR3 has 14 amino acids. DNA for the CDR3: TGTGCCAGCACCGGGTCCCTCGTAGTGTTTGGCTACACCTTC. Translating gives CASTGSLVVFGYTF.

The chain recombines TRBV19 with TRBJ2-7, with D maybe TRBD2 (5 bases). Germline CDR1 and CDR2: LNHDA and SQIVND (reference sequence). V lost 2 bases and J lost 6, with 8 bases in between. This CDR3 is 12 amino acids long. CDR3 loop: CASSIYGGEQYF. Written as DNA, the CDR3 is TGTGCCAGTAGTATATACGGAGGCGAGCAGTACTTC.

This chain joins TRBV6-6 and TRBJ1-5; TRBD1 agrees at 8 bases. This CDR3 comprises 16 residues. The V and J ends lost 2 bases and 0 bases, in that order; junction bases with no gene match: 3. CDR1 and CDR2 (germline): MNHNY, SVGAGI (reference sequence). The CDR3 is CASSYPDRDSNQPQHF. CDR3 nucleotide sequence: TGTGCCAGCAGTTACCCGGACAGGGATAGCAATCAGCCCCAGCATTTT.

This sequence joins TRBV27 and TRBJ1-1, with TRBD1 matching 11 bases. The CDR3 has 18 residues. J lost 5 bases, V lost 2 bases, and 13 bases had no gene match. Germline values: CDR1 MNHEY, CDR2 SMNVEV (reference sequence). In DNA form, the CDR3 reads TGTGCCAGCAGTTTAACCCGGGACAGGGGGACAATAGGGACTGAAGCTTTCTTT. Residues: CASSLTRDRGTIGTEAFF.

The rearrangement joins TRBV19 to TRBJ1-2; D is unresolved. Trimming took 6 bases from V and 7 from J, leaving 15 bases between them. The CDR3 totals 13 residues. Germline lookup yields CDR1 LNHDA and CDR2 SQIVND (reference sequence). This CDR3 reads CASRTVDRGGYTF. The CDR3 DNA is TGTGCCAGTAGGACTGTAGACCGCGGTGGCTACACCTTC.

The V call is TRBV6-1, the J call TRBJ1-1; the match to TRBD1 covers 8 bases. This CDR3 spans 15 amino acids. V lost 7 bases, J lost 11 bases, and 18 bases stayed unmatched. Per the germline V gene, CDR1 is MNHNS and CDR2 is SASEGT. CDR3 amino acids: CASTFFPGGAALAFF. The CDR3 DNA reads TGTGCCAGCACCTTCTTTCCAGGGGGCGCGGCTTTGGCTTTCTTT.

The CDR3: CASSPSGAGYEDTEAFF. The CDR3 coding sequence is TGTGCCAGCAGCCCAAGCGGGGCAGGGTATGAGGACACTGAAGCTTTCTTT. The rearrangement links TRBV9 to TRBJ1-1; D may be TRBD1 (5 bases). Germline values: CDR1 SGDLS, CDR2 YYNGEE. Trimming cost V 4 bases and J 3 bases, with 22 bases left between them. The CDR3 totals 17 residues.

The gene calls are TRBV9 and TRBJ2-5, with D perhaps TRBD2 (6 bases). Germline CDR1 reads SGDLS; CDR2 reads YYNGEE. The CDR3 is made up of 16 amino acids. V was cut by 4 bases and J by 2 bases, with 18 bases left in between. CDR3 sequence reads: CASSPTPLAYQETQYF. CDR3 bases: TGTGCCAGCAGCCCTACCCCCCTAGCGTATCAAGAGACCCAGTACTTC.

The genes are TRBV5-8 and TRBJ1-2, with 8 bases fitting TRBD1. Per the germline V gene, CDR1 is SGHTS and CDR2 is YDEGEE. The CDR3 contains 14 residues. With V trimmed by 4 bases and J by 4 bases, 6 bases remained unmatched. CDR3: CASSHQGAVYGYTF. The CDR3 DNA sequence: TGTGCCAGCAGCCATCAGGGGGCGGTCTATGGCTACACCTTC.

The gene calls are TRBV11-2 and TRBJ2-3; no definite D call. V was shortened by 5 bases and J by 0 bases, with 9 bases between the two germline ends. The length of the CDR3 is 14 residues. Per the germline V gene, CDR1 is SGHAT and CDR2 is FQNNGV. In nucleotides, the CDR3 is TGTGCCAGCAGCGCCCAGTGGAGCACAGATACGCAGTATTTT. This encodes CASSAQWSTDTQYF.

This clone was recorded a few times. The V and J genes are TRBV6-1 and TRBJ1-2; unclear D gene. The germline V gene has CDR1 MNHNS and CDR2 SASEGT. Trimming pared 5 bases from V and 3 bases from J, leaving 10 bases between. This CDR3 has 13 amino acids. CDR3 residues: CASSISADYGYTF. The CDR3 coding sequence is TGTGCCAGCAGTATTTCAGCGGACTATGGCTACACCTTC.

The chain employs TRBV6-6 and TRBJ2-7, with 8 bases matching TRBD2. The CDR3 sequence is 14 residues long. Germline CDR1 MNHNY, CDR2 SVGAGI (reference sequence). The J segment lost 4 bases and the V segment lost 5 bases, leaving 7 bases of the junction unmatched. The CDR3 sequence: CASSIAGRGYEQYF. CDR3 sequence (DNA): TGTGCCAGCAGTATAGCGGGGCGGGGGTACGAGCAGTACTTC.

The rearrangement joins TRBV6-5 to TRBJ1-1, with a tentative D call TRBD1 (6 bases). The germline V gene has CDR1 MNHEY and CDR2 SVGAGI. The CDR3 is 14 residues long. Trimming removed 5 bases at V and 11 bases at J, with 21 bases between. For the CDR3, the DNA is TGTGCCAGCAGTACCCTTGGGGACACCAACGAGGCTTTCTTT. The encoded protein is CASSTLGDTNEAFF.

CDR3 in amino acids: CASSQDNGGRAFF. Written as DNA, the CDR3 is TGTGCCAGCAGCCAAGATAACGGGGGGCGAGCTTTCTTT. The chain carries TRBV4-2 and TRBJ1-1, with D perhaps TRBD1 (6 bases). The CDR3 sequence is 13 residues long. Trimming shortened V by 0 bases and J by 10 bases, and 12 bases separated the two germline ends. CDR1 and CDR2 (germline): LGHNA, YNFKEQ.

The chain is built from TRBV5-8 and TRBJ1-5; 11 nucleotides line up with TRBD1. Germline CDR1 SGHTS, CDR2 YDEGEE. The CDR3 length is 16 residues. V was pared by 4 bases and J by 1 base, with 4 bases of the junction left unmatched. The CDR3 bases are TGTGCCAGCAGCCCAGGACAGGGGGCAAGCAATCAGCCCCAGCATTTT. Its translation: CASSPGQGASNQPQHF.

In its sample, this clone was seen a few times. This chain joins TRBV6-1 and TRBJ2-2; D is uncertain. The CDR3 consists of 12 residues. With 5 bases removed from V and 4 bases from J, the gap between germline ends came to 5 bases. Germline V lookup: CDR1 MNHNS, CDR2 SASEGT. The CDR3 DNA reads TGTGCCAGCAGTAAGAGCACCGGGGAGCTGTTTTTT. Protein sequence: CASSKSTGELFF.

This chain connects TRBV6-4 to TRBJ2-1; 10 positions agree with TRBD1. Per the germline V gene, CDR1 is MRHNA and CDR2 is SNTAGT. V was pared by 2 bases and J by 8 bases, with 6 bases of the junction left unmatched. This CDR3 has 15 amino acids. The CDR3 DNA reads TGTGCCAGCAGTGACCGGACAGGGGGTAGAGATGAGCAGTTCTTC. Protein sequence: CASSDRTGGRDEQFF.

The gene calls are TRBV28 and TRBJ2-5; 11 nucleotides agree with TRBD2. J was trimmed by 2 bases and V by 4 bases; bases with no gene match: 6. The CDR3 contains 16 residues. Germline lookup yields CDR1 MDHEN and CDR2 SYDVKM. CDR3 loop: CASSSLAGGPQETQYF. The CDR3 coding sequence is TGTGCCAGCAGTTCTCTAGCGGGAGGCCCTCAAGAGACCCAGTACTTC.

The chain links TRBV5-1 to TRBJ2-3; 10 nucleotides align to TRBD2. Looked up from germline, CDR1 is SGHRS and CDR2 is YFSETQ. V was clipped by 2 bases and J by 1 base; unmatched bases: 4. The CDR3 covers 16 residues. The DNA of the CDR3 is TGCGCCAGCAGCTTTAGCGGGACTAGCGGCACAGATACGCAGTATTTT. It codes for CASSFSGTSGTDTQYF.

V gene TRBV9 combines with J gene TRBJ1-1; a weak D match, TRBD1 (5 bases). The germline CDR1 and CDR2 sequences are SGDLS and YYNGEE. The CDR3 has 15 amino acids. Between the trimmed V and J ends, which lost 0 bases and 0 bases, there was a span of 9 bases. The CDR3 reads CASSVEAGMNTEAFF. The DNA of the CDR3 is TGTGCCAGCAGCGTAGAGGCAGGGATGAACACTGAAGCTTTCTTT.

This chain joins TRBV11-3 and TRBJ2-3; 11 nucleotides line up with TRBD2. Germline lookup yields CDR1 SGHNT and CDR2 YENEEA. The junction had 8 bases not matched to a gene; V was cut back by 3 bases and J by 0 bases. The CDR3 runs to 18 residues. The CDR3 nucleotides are TGTGCCAGCAGCTTCTCCGGGACTAGCGGCCTTAGCACAGATACGCAGTATTTT. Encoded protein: CASSFSGTSGLSTDTQYF.